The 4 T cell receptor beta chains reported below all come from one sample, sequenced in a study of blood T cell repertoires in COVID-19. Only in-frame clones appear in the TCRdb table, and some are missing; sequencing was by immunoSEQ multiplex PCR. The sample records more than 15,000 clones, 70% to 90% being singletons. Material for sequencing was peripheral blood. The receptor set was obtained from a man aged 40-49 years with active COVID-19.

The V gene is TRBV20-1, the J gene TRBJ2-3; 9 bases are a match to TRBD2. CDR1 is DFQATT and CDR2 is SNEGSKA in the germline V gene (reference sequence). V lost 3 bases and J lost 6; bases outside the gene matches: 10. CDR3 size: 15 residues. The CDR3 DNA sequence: TGCAGTGCTAGTTCTTTAGCGGGAGTACTGGATACGCAGTATTTT. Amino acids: CSASSLAGVLDTQYF.

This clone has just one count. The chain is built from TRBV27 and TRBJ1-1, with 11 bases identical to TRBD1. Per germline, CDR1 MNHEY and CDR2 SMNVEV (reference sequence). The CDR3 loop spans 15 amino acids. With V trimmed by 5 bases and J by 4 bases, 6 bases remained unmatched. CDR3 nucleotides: TGTGCCAGCAGTCCAATCGGGACAGGGGGCACTGAAGCTTTCTTT. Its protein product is CASSPIGTGGTEAFF.

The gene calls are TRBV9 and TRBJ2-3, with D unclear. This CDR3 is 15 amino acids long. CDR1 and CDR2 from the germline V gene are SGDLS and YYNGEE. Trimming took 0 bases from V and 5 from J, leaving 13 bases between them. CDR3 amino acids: CASSVAPTPGDTQYF. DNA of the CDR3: TGTGCCAGCAGCGTAGCCCCCACGCCGGGAGATACGCAGTATTTT.

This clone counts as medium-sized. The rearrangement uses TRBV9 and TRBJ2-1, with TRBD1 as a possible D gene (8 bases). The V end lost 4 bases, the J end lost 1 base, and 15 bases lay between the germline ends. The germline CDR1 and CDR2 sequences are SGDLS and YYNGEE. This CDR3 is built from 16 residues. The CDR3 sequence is CASSTQQGGSYNEQFF. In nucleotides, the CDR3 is TGTGCCAGCAGCACCCAACAGGGGGGGTCCTACAATGAGCAGTTCTTC. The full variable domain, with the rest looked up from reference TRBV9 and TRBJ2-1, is DSGVTQTPKHLITATGQRVTLRCSPRSGDLSVYWYQQSLDQGLQFLIQYYNGEERAKGNILERFSAQQFPDLHSELNLSSLELGDSALYFCASSTQQGGSYNEQFFGPGTRLTVL.